This section outlines one T cell receptor beta chain sequence together with its context. Its antigen is currently unknown. The data originate from a study of OX40 agonist ivuxolimab in advanced cancers. Background on the study: Past anti-PD-1, anti-PD-L1 or anti-CTLA-4 therapy was accepted, and 35% to 45% had received some.

Germline CDR1 is MNHNS and CDR2 is SASEGT. The V and J ends lost 0 bases and 4 bases respectively, with 13 bases between them. The CDR3 has 17 amino acids. Assay: immunoSEQ multiplex PCR; the TCRdb copy retains only in-frame clones and omits some. The sample yields just under 95,000 clones, roughly 87% seen once. Overall study findings and caveats: Also showing low normalized T-cell clonal expansion were some of the nonresponders. Averaged across samples, CD8+ T cells carried more expanded clones than CD4+ did.

This chain connects TRBV6-1 to TRBJ1-6; possible D gene TRBD1, 5 bases. The sequences come from CD4+ or CD8+ T cells sorted from blood, collected in a trial of the OX40 agonist ivuxolimab. This clonotype originated in an adult with an advanced solid tumor such as melanoma, head and neck, liver or kidney cancer. The CDR3 protein is CASSEAVQGSYNSPLHF. The CDR3 coding sequence is TGTGCCAGCAGTGAAGCCGTCCAGGGTTCGTATAATTCACCCCTCCACTTT.